These 2 T cell receptor beta chains share one sample of origin, sequenced in a study of T cell responses to AZD1222 COVID-19 vaccine. Profiled with immunoSEQ multiplex PCR; TCRdb holds only in-frame clones, not every one. The sample contains some 95,000 clones, roughly 91% of which appear only once. The sample was peripheral blood, taken on day 0 of AZD1222 vaccination. Receptor source: an adult in good health.

This clone is a singleton in its sample. The chain has TRBV2 and TRBJ1-1, with TRBD1 identical over 8 bases. The CDR3 is made up of 14 amino acids. Germline V gene data show CDR1 as SNHLY and CDR2 as FYNNEI. Trimming cost V 6 bases and J 4 bases; bases outside gene matches: 7. CDR3 sequence: CASSKTGVGTEAFF. The CDR3 nucleotides are TGTGCCAGCAGCAAGACAGGGGTGGGCACTGAAGCTTTCTTT. The full variable domain, in which reference TRBV2 and TRBJ1-1 provide the parts outside the CDR3, is EPEVTQTPSHQVTQMGQEVILRCVPISNHLYFYWYRQILGQKVEFLVSFYNNEISEKSEIFDDQFSVERPDGSNFTLKIRSTKLEDSAMYFCASSKTGVGTEAFFGQGTRLTVV.

The J gene is TRBJ2-2, the V gene TRBV11-2; D gene ambiguous. Germline CDR1 is SGHAT and CDR2 is FQNNGV. V gave up 4 bases and J gave up 4 bases, with 13 bases separating them. CDR3 length equals 15 residues. The CDR3 region is CASSSSRALTGELFF. The CDR3 DNA reads TGTGCCAGCAGCTCCTCACGGGCTCTCACCGGGGAGCTGTTTTTT.